This T cell receptor beta chain originates from a study of shared clonotypes between healthy human individuals. V shed 1 base, J shed 1 base, and the junction held 8 bases outside the gene matches. Germline CDR1 reads ENHRY; CDR2 reads SYGVKD. This CDR3 has 19 amino acids. Repertoires were generated with immunoSEQ multiplex PCR, while TCRdb's copy carries only in-frame clones and drops some. The sample gives some 2.4 million clones, approximately 93% of which show up once; approximately 0.35% is in the top ten. Sample: naive CD4+ T cells from PBMCs. Noted subset: CD45RA+ positively selected. The TCR sequence derives from a man aged 18 to 29 in good health. Some clones in this sample may be carry-over from other donors' samples. The chain employs TRBV10-3 and TRBJ2-7, with 15 bases fitting TRBD2. CDR3 sequence reads: CAISELGTSGRPFSYEQYF. CDR3 bases: TGTGCCATCAGTGAGTTGGGGACTAGCGGGAGGCCTTTTTCCTACGAGCAGTACTTC.